These 12 T cell receptor beta chains were all obtained from the same sample, sequenced in a study of graft-versus-host responses after intestinal transplantation. Profiling relied on immunoSEQ multiplex PCR, and the TCRdb table lists in-frame clones only, not all of them. The data contain 65,000 to 85,000 clones, approximately 92% of them singletons. Source: bone marrow, taken approximately 740 days after intestinal transplantation. The receptors were gathered from a human patient who received an intestinal transplant, so some T cells may come from the graft donor.

The chain combines TRBV19 with TRBJ2-5, with D perhaps matching TRBD2 (6 bases). The CDR3 runs to 14 residues. From germline, CDR1 is LNHDA and CDR2 SQIVND (reference sequence). V lost 6 bases to trimming and J lost 4 bases, with 15 bases between them. CDR3 coding DNA: TGTGCCAGTAGGCAGGGTGATAGCGGAGAGACCCAGTACTTC. As protein: CASRQGDSGETQYF.

This clone appeared a single time. The V call is TRBV7-9, the J call TRBJ1-5, with TRBD1 matching 7 bases. Trimming cost V 4 bases and J 5 bases; bases outside gene matches: 5. Germline CDR1 and CDR2: SEHNR and FQNEAQ (reference sequence). The CDR3 has 14 residues. For the CDR3, the DNA is TGTGCCAGCAGCTCGACAGGGATCGATCAGCCCCAGCATTTT. As protein: CASSSTGIDQPQHF.

This chain joins TRBV2 and TRBJ2-7; D is unresolved. Germline CDR1 SNHLY, CDR2 FYNNEI. CDR3 size: 16 residues. V lost 2 bases and J lost 3, with 17 bases in between. CDR3 loop: CASSESYGTLGYEQYF. CDR3 nucleotide sequence: TGTGCCAGCAGTGAATCGTACGGAACCCTGGGCTACGAGCAGTACTTC.

V usage is TRBV7-2 and J usage is TRBJ2-1; D is possibly TRBD2 (6 bases). The germline V gene encodes CDR1 SGHTA and CDR2 FQGNSA. This CDR3 has 14 residues. Trimming removed 5 bases from V and 3 bases from J, with 11 bases in between. The CDR3 sequence: CASSRTTLYNEQFF. The CDR3, as DNA: TGTGCCAGCAGCCGGACTACTCTCTACAATGAGCAGTTCTTC. The whole variable domain, remainder taken from reference TRBV7-2 and TRBJ2-1, is GAGVSQSPSNKVTEKGKDVELRCDPISGHTALYWYRQSLGQGLEFLIYFQGNSAPDKSGLPSDRFSAERTGGSVSTLTIQRTQQEDSAVYLCASSRTTLYNEQFFGPGTRLTVL.

The chain links TRBV9 to TRBJ2-3; possibly TRBD1 or TRBD2 for D (6 bases each). Germline lookup yields CDR1 SGDLS and CDR2 YYNGEE. This CDR3 has 14 residues. The germline V and J ends were trimmed by 6 bases and 6 bases, with 17 bases remaining between them. Here the CDR3 reads CASTLGGSRDTQYF. In nucleotides, the CDR3 is TGTGCCAGCACTCTCGGGGGCAGCAGGGATACGCAGTATTTT.

This rearrangement joins TRBV11-2 to TRBJ1-5, with TRBD1 identical over 8 bases. CDR3 length: 15 amino acids. The V segment lost 2 bases and the J segment 1 base; nucleotides outside the gene matches: 1. Per germline, CDR1 SGHAT and CDR2 FQNNGV. The CDR3 sequence: CASSLRTGSNQPQHF. The CDR3 bases are TGTGCCAGCAGCTTAAGGACAGGGAGCAATCAGCCCCAGCATTTT.

The table lists this clone with a count of one. The V gene is TRBV4-1, the J gene TRBJ2-1; 15 bases line up with TRBD2. This CDR3 has 18 amino acids. The trim removed 4 bases at V and 1 base at J, leaving 5 bases unmatched. Germline V gene data show CDR1 as MGHRA and CDR2 as YSYEKL. The CDR3 region has the DNA TGCGCCAGCAGCCCGCTCGGGACTAGCGGGAGGTCCTACAATGAGCAGTTCTTC. It encodes CASSPLGTSGRSYNEQFF.

The chain joins TRBV25-1 to TRBJ2-7, with 11 bases identical to TRBD2. The CDR3 totals 15 residues. Germline V gene sequence: CDR1 MGHDK, CDR2 SYGVNS. The junction had 1 base not matched to a gene; V was cut back by 3 bases and J by 0 bases. CDR3 loop: CASSDLAGGSYEQYF. The CDR3, as DNA: TGTGCCAGCAGTGATCTAGCGGGGGGCTCCTACGAGCAGTACTTC.

This sequence joins TRBV4-1 and TRBJ2-2; no clear D gene. Trimming left V 1 base short and J 0 bases short, with 15 bases between. CDR1 is MGHRA and CDR2 is YSYEKL in the germline V gene. The CDR3 is made up of 18 amino acids. The CDR3 sequence: CASSQAYRLQSNTGELFF. CDR3 coding DNA: TGCGCCAGCAGCCAAGCGTATCGCTTACAGTCGAACACCGGGGAGCTGTTTTTT.

V gene TRBV28 combines with J gene TRBJ2-7, with 7 positions matching TRBD2. From germline, CDR1 is MDHEN and CDR2 SYDVKM. CDR3 size: 17 residues. The trim removed 2 bases at V and 2 bases at J, leaving 12 bases unmatched. CDR3 DNA sequence: TGTGCCAGCAGTTTAAAGGCCGGGCGGGAGACCACCTACGAGCAGTACTTC. Residues: CASSLKAGRETTYEQYF. The whole variable domain, remainder taken from reference TRBV28 and TRBJ2-7, is DVKVTQSSRYLVKRTGEKVFLECVQDMDHENMFWYRQDPGLGLRLIYFSYDVKMKEKGDIPEGYSVSREKKERFSLILESASTNQTSMYLCASSLKAGRETTYEQYFGPGTRLTVT.

This chain uses TRBV7-3 with TRBJ2-7; D could derive from TRBD1 or TRBD2 (7 bases each). The CDR3 contains 15 residues. The germline V gene encodes CDR1 SGHTA and CDR2 FQGTGA. The V end lost 2 bases, the J end lost 0 bases, and 11 bases lay between the germline ends. In nucleotides, the CDR3 is TGTGCCAGCAGCTTACAGGGGGGGAGCTCCTACGAGCAGTACTTC. It yields the protein CASSLQGGSSYEQYF.

The chain couples TRBV7-3 to TRBJ2-3; 7 nucleotides align to TRBD1. The CDR3 has 14 amino acids. J lost 2 bases, V lost 5 bases, and 4 bases had no gene match. Germline CDR1 SGHTA, CDR2 FQGTGA. The CDR3 loop is CASSADRNTDTQYF. For the CDR3, the DNA is TGTGCCAGCAGCGCGGACAGGAACACAGATACGCAGTATTTT.